Below, one T cell receptor beta chain is given with its context. This table comes from immunoSEQ multiplex PCR, and its TCRdb copy is limited to in-frame clones, with some not included. The repertoire consists of over 100,000 clones, with roughly 92% occurring once and the leading ten covering around 5.1%. This sample was taken from a study of control samples from healthy donors and cancer patients. With 10 bases clipped from V and 1 base from J, the junction kept 9 bases outside the gene matches. This CDR3 is built from 14 residues. CDR1 and CDR2 from the germline V gene are LNHDA and SQIVND (reference sequence).

The rearrangement joins TRBV19 to TRBJ1-2; 7 nucleotides align to TRBD1. This TCR came from a man aged 18 to 30 in good health. The source material was blood. CDR3 amino acids: CATARDRFNYGYTF. The DNA of the CDR3 is TGTGCCACCGCTCGGGACAGATTTAACTATGGCTACACCTTC.